This TCR beta chain was observed in a study of T cell repertoires in cytomegalovirus infection. Overall study context: Public TCR beta signatures indicated both CMV infection and matching HLA type. Study outcomes and limitations: CMV-specific HLA-C-restricted TCR beta clonotypes dominated the ex vivo response.

Comments on this clonotype: What it recognizes is unknown. A read error may be the cause here, since a much bigger clone is one base away.

Per the germline V gene, CDR1 is SGHAT and CDR2 is FQNNGV. The CDR3 contains 17 residues. TCRdb re-called the reads with MiXCR, one entry per CDR3 protein. In the table there are approximately 250,000 distinct CDR3 sequences, over 20% of which are singletons. Sequencing was carried out using CD8+ T cells from PBMCs. The V gene is TRBV11-2, the J gene TRBJ2-2; 8 bases match TRBD2. The TCR sequence derives from a human donor in good health (CMV status not recorded). Some clones in this sample may be carry-over from other donors' samples. CDR3 DNA sequence: TGTGCCAGCAGCACTCCCACCGGGACTAGGTCGACCGGGGAGCCGTTTTTT. Protein: CASSTPTGTRSTGEPFF.